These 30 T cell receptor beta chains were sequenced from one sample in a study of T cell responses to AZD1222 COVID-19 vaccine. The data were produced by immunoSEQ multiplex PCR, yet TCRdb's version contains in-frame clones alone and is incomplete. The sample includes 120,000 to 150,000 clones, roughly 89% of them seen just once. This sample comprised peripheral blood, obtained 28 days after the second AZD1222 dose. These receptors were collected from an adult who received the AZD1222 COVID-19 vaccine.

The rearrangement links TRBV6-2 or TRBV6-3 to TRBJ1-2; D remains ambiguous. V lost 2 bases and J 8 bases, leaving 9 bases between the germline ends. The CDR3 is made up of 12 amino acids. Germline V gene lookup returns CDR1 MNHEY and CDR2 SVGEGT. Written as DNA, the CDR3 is TGTGCCAGCAGTTACCTGGGGAACGGCTACACCTTC. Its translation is CASSYLGNGYTF.

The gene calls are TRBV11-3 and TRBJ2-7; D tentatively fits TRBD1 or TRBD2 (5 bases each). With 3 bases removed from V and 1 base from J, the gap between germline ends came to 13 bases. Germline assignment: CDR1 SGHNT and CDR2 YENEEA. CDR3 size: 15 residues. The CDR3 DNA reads TGTGCCAGCAGCTTGGACGGGGCAATATCCTACGAGCAGTACTTC. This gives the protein CASSLDGAISYEQYF.

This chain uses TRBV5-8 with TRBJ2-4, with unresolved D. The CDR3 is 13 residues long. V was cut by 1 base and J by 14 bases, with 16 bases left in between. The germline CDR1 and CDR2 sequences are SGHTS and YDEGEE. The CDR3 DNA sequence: TGTGCCAGCAGCTTGTCCTCGGGCAGGACGAAGTACTTC. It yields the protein CASSLSSGRTKYF.

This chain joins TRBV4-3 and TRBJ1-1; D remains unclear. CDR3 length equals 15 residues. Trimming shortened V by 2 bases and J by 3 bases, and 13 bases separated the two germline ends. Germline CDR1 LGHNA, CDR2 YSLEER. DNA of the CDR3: TGCGCCAGCAGCCAAAGAATCGGAAGGGACACTGAAGCTTTCTTT. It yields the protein CASSQRIGRDTEAFF.

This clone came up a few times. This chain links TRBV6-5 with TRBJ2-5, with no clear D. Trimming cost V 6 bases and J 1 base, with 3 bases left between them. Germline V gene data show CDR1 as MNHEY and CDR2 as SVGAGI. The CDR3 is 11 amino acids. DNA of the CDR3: TGTGCCAGCAGCCGCCAAGAGACCCAGTACTTC. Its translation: CASSRQETQYF.

CDR3 residues: CASSFYMEISGANVLTF. The CDR3 DNA reads TGTGCCAGCAGCTTCTATATGGAGATCTCTGGGGCCAACGTCCTGACTTTC. The rearrangement uses TRBV5-4 and TRBJ2-6; no definite D call. V was trimmed by 2 bases and J by 0 bases, leaving 12 bases between them. The CDR3 runs 17 residues. Germline V lookup: CDR1 SGHNT, CDR2 YYREEE (reference sequence).

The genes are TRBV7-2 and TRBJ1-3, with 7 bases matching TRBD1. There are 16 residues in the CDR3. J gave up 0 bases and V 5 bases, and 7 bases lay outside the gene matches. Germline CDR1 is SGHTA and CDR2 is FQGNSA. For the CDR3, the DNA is TGTGCCAGCAGCCTGACAGGGTCCCCCTCTGGAAACACCATATATTTT. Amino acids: CASSLTGSPSGNTIYF.

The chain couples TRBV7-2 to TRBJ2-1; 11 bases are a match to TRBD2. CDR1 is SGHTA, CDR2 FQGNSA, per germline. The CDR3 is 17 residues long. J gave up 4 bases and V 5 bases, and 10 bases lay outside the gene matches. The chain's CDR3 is CASSHPSGTSGYNEQFF. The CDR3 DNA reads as TGTGCCAGCAGCCACCCTTCCGGGACTAGCGGTTACAATGAGCAGTTCTTC.

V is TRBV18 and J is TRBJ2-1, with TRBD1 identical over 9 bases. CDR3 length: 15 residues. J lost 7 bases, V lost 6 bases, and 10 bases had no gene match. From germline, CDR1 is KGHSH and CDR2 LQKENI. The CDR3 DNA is TGTGCCAGCTCGACTCCGGGGACAGGGAGTAATGAGCAGTTCTTC. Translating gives CASSTPGTGSNEQFF.

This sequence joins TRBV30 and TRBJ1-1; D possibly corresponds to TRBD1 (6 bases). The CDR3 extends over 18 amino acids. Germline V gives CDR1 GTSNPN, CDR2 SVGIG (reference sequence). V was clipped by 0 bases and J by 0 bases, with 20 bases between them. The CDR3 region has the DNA TGTGCCTGGAGTGTATATTGGCAGGGGCCGGGCATGAACACTGAAGCTTTCTTT. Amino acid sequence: CAWSVYWQGPGMNTEAFF.

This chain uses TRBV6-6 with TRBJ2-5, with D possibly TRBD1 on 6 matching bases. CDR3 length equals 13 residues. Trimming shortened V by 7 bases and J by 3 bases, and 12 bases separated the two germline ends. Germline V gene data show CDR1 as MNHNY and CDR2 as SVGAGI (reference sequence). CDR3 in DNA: TGTGCCAGCAACGAACAGGGAAAAGAGACCCAGTACTTC. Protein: CASNEQGKETQYF.

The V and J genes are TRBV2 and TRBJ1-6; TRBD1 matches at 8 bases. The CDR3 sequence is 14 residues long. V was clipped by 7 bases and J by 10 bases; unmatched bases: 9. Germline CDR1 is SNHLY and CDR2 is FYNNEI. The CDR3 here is CASIRDRGESPLHF. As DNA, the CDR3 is TGTGCCAGCATCCGAGACAGGGGCGAGTCACCCCTCCACTTT.

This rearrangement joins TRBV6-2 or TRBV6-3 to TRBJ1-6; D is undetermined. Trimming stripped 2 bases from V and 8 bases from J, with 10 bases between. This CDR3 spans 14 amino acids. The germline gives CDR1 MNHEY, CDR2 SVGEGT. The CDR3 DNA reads TGTGCCAGCAGTTACACCGGGAGTTATTCACCCCTCCACTTT. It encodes CASSYTGSYSPLHF.

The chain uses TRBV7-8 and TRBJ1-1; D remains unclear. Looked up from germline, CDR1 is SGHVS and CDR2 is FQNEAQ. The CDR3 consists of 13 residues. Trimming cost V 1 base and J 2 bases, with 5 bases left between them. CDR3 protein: CASSLGRNTEAFF. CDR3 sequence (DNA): TGTGCCAGCAGCTTAGGGAGAAACACTGAAGCTTTCTTT.

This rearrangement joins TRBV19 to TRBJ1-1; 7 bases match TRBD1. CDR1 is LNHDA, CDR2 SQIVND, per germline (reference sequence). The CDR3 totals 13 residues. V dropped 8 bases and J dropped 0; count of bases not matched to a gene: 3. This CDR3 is CASRQGLNTEAFF. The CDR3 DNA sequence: TGTGCCAGTCGACAGGGTTTGAACACTGAAGCTTTCTTT.

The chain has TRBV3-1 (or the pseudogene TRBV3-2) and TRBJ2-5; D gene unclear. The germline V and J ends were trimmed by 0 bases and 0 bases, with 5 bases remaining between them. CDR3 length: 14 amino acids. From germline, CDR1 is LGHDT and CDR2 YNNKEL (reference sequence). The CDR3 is CASSQDVYQETQYF. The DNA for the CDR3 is TGTGCCAGCAGCCAAGATGTATACCAAGAGACCCAGTACTTC.

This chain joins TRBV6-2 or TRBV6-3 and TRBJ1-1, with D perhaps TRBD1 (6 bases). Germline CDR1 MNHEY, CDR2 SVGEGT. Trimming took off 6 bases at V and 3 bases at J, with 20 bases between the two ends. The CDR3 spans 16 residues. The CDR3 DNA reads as TGTGCCAGCAGCGACGCCCTCTACAGGGATGACACTGAAGCTTTCTTT. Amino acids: CASSDALYRDDTEAFF.

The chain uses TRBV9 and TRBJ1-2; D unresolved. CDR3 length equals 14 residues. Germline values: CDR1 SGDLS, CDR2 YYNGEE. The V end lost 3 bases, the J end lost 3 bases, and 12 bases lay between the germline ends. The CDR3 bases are TGTGCCAGCAGCGCGTCTTTGGGAGACTATGGCTACACCTTC. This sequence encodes CASSASLGDYGYTF.

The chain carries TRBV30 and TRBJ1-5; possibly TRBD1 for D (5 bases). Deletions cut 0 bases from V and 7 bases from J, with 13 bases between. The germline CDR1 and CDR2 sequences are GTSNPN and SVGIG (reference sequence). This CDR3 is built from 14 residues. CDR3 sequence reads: CAWSVWTGGQPQHF. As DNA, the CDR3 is TGTGCCTGGAGTGTATGGACTGGGGGACAGCCCCAGCATTTT.

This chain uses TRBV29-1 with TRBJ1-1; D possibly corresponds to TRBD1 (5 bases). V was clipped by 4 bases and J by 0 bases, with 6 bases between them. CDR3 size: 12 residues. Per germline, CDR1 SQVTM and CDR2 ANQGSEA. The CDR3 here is CSVAGLNTEAFF. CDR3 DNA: TGCAGCGTTGCAGGGTTGAACACTGAAGCTTTCTTT.

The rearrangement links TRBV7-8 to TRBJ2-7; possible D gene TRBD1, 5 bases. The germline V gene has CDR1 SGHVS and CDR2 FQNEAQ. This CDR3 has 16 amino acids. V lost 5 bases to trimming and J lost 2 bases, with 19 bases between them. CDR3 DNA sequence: TGTGCCAGCAGCCCCCGGGCGGTACAGGAAGCCTACGAGCAGTACTTC. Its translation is CASSPRAVQEAYEQYF.

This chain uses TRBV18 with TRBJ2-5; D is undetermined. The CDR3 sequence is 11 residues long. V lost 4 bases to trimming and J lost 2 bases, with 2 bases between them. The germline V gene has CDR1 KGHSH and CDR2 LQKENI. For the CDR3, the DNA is TGTGCCAGCTCACAACAAGAGACCCAGTACTTC. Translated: CASSQQETQYF.

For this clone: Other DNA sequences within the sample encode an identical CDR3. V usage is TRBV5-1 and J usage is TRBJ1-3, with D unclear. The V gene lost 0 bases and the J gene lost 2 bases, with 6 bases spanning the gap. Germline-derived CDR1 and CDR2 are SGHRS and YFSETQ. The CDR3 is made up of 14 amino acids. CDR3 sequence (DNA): TGCGCCAGCAGCTTGGCCGGGGCTGGAAACACCATATATTTT. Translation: CASSLAGAGNTIYF.

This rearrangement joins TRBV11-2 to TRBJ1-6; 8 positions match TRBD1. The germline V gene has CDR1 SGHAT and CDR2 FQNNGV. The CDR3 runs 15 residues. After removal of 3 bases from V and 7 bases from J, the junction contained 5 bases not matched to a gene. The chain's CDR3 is CASSFQGTGNSPLHF. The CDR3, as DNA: TGTGCCAGCAGCTTCCAAGGGACAGGAAATTCACCCCTCCACTTT.

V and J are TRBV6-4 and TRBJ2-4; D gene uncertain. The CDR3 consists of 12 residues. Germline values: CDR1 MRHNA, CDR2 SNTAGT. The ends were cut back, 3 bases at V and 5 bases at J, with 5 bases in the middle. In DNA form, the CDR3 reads TGTGCCAGCAGTGATCGGGAAAACATTCAGTACTTC. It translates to CASSDRENIQYF.

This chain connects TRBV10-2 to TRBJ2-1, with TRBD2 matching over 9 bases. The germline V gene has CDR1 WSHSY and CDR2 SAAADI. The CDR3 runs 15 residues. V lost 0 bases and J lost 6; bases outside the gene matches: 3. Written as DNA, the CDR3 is TGCGCCAGCAGTGAGTCCCTAGCGGGATCCAATGAGCAGTTCTTC. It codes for CASSESLAGSNEQFF.

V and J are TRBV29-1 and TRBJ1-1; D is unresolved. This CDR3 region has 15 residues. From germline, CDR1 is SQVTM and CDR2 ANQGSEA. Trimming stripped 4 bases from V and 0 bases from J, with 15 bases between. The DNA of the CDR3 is TGCAGCGTTGGCAACCCCGGAGGTATGAACACTGAAGCTTTCTTT. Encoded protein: CSVGNPGGMNTEAFF.

CDR3 region: CASSPYRAGDTEAFF. The CDR3 coding sequence is TGCGCCAGCAGCCCCTACAGGGCGGGGGACACTGAAGCTTTCTTT. J is TRBJ1-1 and V is TRBV5-1; the D gene is possibly TRBD1 (6 bases). Trimming pared 4 bases from V and 3 bases from J, leaving 16 bases between. The CDR3 runs to 15 residues. The V gene's germline CDR1 is SGHRS and CDR2 YFSETQ.

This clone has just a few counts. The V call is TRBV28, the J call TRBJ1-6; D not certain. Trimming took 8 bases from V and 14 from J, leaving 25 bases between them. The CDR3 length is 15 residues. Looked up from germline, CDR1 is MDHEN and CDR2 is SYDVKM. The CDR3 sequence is CASGLQEVEMVTLHF. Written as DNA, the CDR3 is TGTGCCAGCGGCCTGCAGGAGGTCGAGATGGTGACCCTCCACTTT.

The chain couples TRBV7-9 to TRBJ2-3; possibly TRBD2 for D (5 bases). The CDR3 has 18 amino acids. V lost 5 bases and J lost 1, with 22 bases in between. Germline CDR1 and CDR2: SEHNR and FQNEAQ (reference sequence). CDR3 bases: TGTGCCAGCAGCCTGAACCGAGACGGAGGTGGTGGCACAGATACGCAGTATTTT. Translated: CASSLNRDGGGGTDTQYF.